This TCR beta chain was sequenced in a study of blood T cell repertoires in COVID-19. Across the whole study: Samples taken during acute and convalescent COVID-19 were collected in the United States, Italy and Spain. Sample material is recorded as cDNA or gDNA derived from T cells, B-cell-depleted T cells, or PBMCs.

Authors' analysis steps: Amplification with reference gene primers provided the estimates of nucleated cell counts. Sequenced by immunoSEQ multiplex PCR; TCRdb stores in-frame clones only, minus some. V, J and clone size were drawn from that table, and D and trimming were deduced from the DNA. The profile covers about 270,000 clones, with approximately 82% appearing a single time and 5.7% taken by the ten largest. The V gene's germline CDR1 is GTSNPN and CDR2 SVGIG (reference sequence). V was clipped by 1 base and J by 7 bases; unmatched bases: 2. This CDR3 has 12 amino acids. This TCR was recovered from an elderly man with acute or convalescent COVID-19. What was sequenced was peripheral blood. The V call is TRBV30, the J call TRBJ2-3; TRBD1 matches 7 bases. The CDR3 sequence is CAWSEGAYTQYF. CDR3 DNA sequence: TGTGCCTGGAGTGAGGGGGCCTATACGCAGTATTTT. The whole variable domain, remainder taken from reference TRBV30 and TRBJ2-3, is SQTIHQWPATLVQPVGSPLSLECTVEGTSNPNLYWYRQAAGRGLQLLFYSVGIGQISSEVPQNLSASRPQDRQFILSSKKLLLSDSGFYLCAWSEGAYTQYFGPGTRLTVL.